This T cell receptor (beta chain) appears in the sequencing data of a study of blood T cells in healthy people across ages. Across the study: Template switching picked up about one barcoded beta molecule for each two T cells.

The ends lost 4 bases at V and 7 bases at J; junction bases unmatched: 6. Germline assignment: CDR1 SGHTA and CDR2 FQGTGA. CDR3 length: 13 amino acids. Study-level findings and limits: PBMCs left unsorted prevented a conclusive naive versus antigen-experienced comparison.

PCR was performed a second time for roughly 7 to 11 cycles using a sample-barcoded 5' primer and a J-beta primer mix. MiXCR was run by TCRdb on the 5' RACE reads, yielding one entry per CDR3 protein. This sample yields 1,800,000 or so distinct CDR3 sequences, of which roughly 43% are seen a single time; 23% belongs to the top ten. This clonotype was seen more than once but under ten times. Its antigen is undetermined. The chain employs TRBV7-3 and TRBJ1-2; 7 nucleotides line up with TRBD1. Material: blood. This TCR derives from a human donor in good health. The chain's CDR3 is CASSSRQGSGYTF. The CDR3 DNA reads TGTGCCAGCAGCTCTAGACAGGGTAGTGGCTACACCTTC. Supplemented by reference TRBV7-3 and TRBJ1-2, the full variable domain reads GAGVSQTPSNKVTEKGKYVELRCDPISGHTALYWYRQSLGQGPEFLIYFQGTGAADDSGLPNDRFFAVRPEGSVSTLKIQRTERGDSAVYLCASSSRQGSGYTFGSGTRLTVV.